These 20 T cell receptor beta chains were all obtained from the same sample, sequenced in a study of CD8+ T cells in alopecia areata. Once RNA had been extracted, it was reverse transcribed into cDNA to act as the sequencing template. Sequenced by immunoSEQ multiplex PCR; TCRdb stores in-frame clones only, minus some. The sample has about 200,000 clones, 50% to 70% seen once; the top ten hold under 0.5%. The sequencing here drew on CD4+ T cells sorted from blood, taken at week 0. The receptor set was obtained from a human donor with alopecia areata.

The sample holds a few counts of this clone. The chain recombines TRBV5-4 with TRBJ2-1; 9 nucleotides line up with TRBD2. The trim removed 1 base at V and 5 bases at J, leaving 7 bases unmatched. CDR3 length: 16 amino acids. Germline loops: CDR1 SGHNT, CDR2 YYREEE (reference sequence). This CDR3 reads CASSLKLAGKHNEQFF. The DNA for the CDR3 is TGTGCCAGCAGCTTGAAGCTAGCGGGGAAACACAATGAGCAGTTCTTC. Supplemented by reference TRBV5-4 and TRBJ2-1, the full variable domain reads ETGVTQSPTHLIKTRGQQVTLRCSSQSGHNTVSWYQQALGQGPQFIFQYYREEENGRGNFPPRFSGLQFPNYSSELNVNALELDDSALYLCASSLKLAGKHNEQFFGPGTRLTVL.

The chain combines TRBV7-9 with TRBJ2-3, with D tentatively TRBD2 (7 bases). Trimming removed 5 bases from V and 5 bases from J, with 17 bases in between. CDR1 SEHNR and CDR2 FQNEAQ come from the germline V gene (reference sequence). The CDR3 runs 15 residues. The CDR3 sequence is CASSPRRGRGDTQYF. In DNA form, the CDR3 reads TGTGCCAGCAGCCCCCGGCGGGGGCGCGGAGATACGCAGTATTTT.

The genes are TRBV5-5 and TRBJ1-5; the match to TRBD1 covers 7 bases. The CDR3 runs 16 residues. The V gene end was trimmed by 4 bases and the J gene end by 3 bases; junction bases not matched to a gene: 10. Germline-derived CDR1 and CDR2 are SGHKS and YYEKEE (reference sequence). CDR3: CASSIQGQSPNQPQHF. The CDR3 DNA sequence: TGTGCCAGCAGCATACAGGGACAGAGTCCCAATCAGCCCCAGCATTTT.

V and J are TRBV18 and TRBJ1-1; 8 bases are a match to TRBD1. V trimming: 6 bases; J trimming: 5 bases; junction bases outside the gene matches: 8. The CDR3 runs 14 residues. Germline-derived CDR1 and CDR2 are KGHSH and LQKENI. The CDR3 region has the DNA TGTGCCAGCTCCGTGACAGGGGTGAGGACTGAAGCTTTCTTT. Translation: CASSVTGVRTEAFF.

The CDR3 loop is CAWSLDRGNGYTF. Written as DNA, the CDR3 is TGTGCCTGGAGCCTTGACAGGGGGAACGGCTACACCTTC. The genes are TRBV30 and TRBJ1-2, with TRBD1 matching over 9 bases. V was pared by 3 bases and J by 8 bases, with 7 bases of the junction left unmatched. Germline V CDR1 and CDR2: GTSNPN, SVGIG (reference sequence). This CDR3 contains 13 residues.

This clone was seen only a few times. In DNA, the CDR3 is TGCAGCGCCCTCCGGGACACCCTAGCCAAAAACATTCAGTACTTC. This codes for CSALRDTLAKNIQYF. J is TRBJ2-4 and V is TRBV29-1; TRBD1 is a possible D gene (6 bases). CDR3 size: 15 residues. Germline V lookup: CDR1 SQVTM, CDR2 ANQGSEA. Trimming pared 7 bases from V and 0 bases from J, leaving 16 bases between. The variable domain in full, completed from reference TRBV29-1 and TRBJ2-4, reads SAVISQKPSRDICQRGTSLTIQCQVDSQVTMMFWYRQQPGQSLTLIATANQGSEATYESGFVIDKFPISRPNLTFSTLTVSNMSPEDSSIYLCSALRDTLAKNIQYFGAGTRLSVL.

V is TRBV4-1 and J is TRBJ1-1; D gene ambiguous. Germline CDR1 is MGHRA and CDR2 is YSYEKL. The ends were cut back, 3 bases at V and 1 base at J, with 9 bases in the middle. The CDR3 runs to 14 residues. For the CDR3, the DNA is TGCGCCAGCAGCCATCCCCCGCGGAACACTGAAGCTTTCTTT. Protein: CASSHPPRNTEAFF.

The chain carries TRBV30 and TRBJ2-1; TRBD2 matches at 8 bases. The V gene's germline CDR1 is GTSNPN and CDR2 SVGIG (reference sequence). V lost 5 bases to trimming and J lost 2 bases; unmatched junction nucleotides: 5. The CDR3 consists of 14 residues. The CDR3 here is CAWARGGTYNEQFF. In nucleotides, the CDR3 is TGTGCCTGGGCCCGCGGGGGGACCTACAATGAGCAGTTCTTC.

The V gene is TRBV5-1, the J gene TRBJ2-5, with 11 bases matching TRBD2. Germline V lookup: CDR1 SGHRS, CDR2 YFSETQ. There are 13 residues in the CDR3. V trimming: 5 bases; J trimming: 5 bases; junction bases outside the gene matches: 2. CDR3 residues: CASRLAGAETQYF. In nucleotides, the CDR3 is TGCGCCAGCAGACTAGCGGGAGCGGAGACCCAGTACTTC.

This clone came up many times. V is TRBV11-2 and J is TRBJ2-4; weak D call: TRBD2 (6 bases). Trimming stripped 7 bases from V and 3 bases from J, with 19 bases between. Germline V lookup: CDR1 SGHAT, CDR2 FQNNGV. The CDR3 totals 16 residues. The chain's CDR3 is CASTNAGGKDKNIQYF. The CDR3 DNA reads TGTGCCAGCACCAACGCCGGGGGTAAAGACAAAAACATTCAGTACTTC.

This sequence joins TRBV11-2 and TRBJ2-7; D may be TRBD1 (5 bases). The CDR3 totals 15 residues. Looked up from germline, CDR1 is SGHAT and CDR2 is FQNNGV. V was trimmed by 5 bases and J by 2 bases, leaving 16 bases between them. As DNA, the CDR3 is TGTGCCAGCAGCCCCCACCAGGGCGGACCCTACGAGCAGTACTTC. This translates into CASSPHQGGPYEQYF.

The rearrangement joins TRBV29-1 to TRBJ1-1, with D unclear. CDR1 and CDR2 (germline): SQVTM, ANQGSEA. CDR3 length: 13 residues. The V gene lost 4 bases and the J gene lost 4 bases, with 13 bases spanning the gap. CDR3 loop: CSVGEGAGTEAFF. The DNA for the CDR3 is TGCAGCGTTGGAGAGGGAGCCGGCACTGAAGCTTTCTTT. The full variable domain, its missing parts supplied by reference TRBV29-1 and TRBJ1-1, is SAVISQKPSRDICQRGTSLTIQCQVDSQVTMMFWYRQQPGQSLTLIATANQGSEATYESGFVIDKFPISRPNLTFSTLTVSNMSPEDSSIYLCSVGEGAGTEAFFGQGTRLTVV.

This clone has only a few counts. The CDR3 protein is CAISSVRTDEQFF. As DNA, the CDR3 is TGTGCCATCAGTTCCGTCCGGACGGATGAGCAGTTCTTC. V usage is TRBV10-3 and J usage is TRBJ2-1, with D unresolved. Germline lookup yields CDR1 ENHRY and CDR2 SYGVKD. The CDR3 totals 13 residues. Trimming took 5 bases from V and 8 from J, leaving 13 bases between them.

This chain connects TRBV7-2 to TRBJ2-5, with TRBD2 matching 8 bases. The ends lost 4 bases at V and 1 base at J; junction bases unmatched: 17. Germline-derived CDR1 and CDR2 are SGHTA and FQGNSA. The CDR3 is 19 residues long. The CDR3 loop is CASSSSVFIVAGLQETQYF. In DNA form, the CDR3 reads TGTGCCAGCAGCTCCTCCGTTTTTATCGTAGCGGGGCTCCAAGAGACCCAGTACTTC.

J is TRBJ2-2 and V is TRBV5-1; TRBD2 matches at 7 bases. Germline CDR1 reads SGHRS; CDR2 reads YFSETQ. The CDR3 sequence is 16 residues long. Germline trimming cut 0 bases from V and 5 bases from J; bases unmatched to any gene: 7. The CDR3 sequence: CASSLVAGVATGELFF. The CDR3 DNA reads as TGCGCCAGCAGCTTGGTGGCGGGAGTAGCTACCGGGGAGCTGTTTTTT.

In regard to this clone: A junction boundary mismatches the germline segment, possibly from a read error. The chain employs TRBV7-7 and TRBJ2-1, with 12 bases lining up with TRBD2. This CDR3 spans 16 amino acids. Germline V lookup: CDR1 SSHAT, CDR2 FNYEAQ (reference sequence). CDR3 loop: CASSDPGTSGFNEQFF. The CDR3 DNA reads TGTGCTAGCAGCGACCCCGGGACTAGCGGGTTCAATGAGCAGTTCTTC.

The chain has TRBV30 and TRBJ1-6; D is undetermined. In germline, CDR1 is GTSNPN, CDR2 SVGIG (reference sequence). Trimming left V 2 bases short and J 2 bases short, with 16 bases between. The CDR3 is made up of 17 amino acids. The CDR3 region is CAWSFYPTTAYNSPLHF. The CDR3 DNA sequence: TGTGCCTGGAGTTTCTACCCTACGACGGCCTATAATTCACCCCTCCACTTT.

The rearrangement joins TRBV2 to TRBJ2-3, with D perhaps TRBD2 (7 bases). The V end lost 8 bases, the J end lost 3 bases, and 15 bases lay between the germline ends. The length of the CDR3 is 14 residues. The germline V gene has CDR1 SNHLY and CDR2 FYNNEI. CDR3 sequence reads: CASQRRGGTDTQYF. The CDR3 nucleotides are TGTGCCAGCCAGCGAAGGGGGGGGACAGATACGCAGTATTTT.

This clone appeared a few times. The genes are TRBV19 and TRBJ1-3; no clear D. The CDR3 has 17 residues. Germline values: CDR1 LNHDA, CDR2 SQIVND (reference sequence). Trimming took off 1 base at V and 2 bases at J, with 15 bases between the two ends. Here the CDR3 reads CASSIGRGLRAGNTIYF. As DNA, the CDR3 is TGTGCCAGTAGTATAGGACGGGGTCTGAGAGCTGGAAACACCATATATTTT.

The chain links TRBV6-5 to TRBJ1-5, with D possibly TRBD1 on 6 matching bases. This CDR3 has 12 residues. Trimming took 5 bases from V and 7 from J, leaving 9 bases between them. CDR1 is MNHEY and CDR2 is SVGAGI in the germline V gene. This CDR3 reads CASSTGSQPQHF. The CDR3 region has the DNA TGTGCCAGCAGTACAGGGTCGCAGCCCCAGCATTTT.